This T cell receptor beta chain emerged from a study of T cells in Graves' hyperthyroidism and ophthalmopathy. Study-wide results and caveats: Most thyroid clonotypes expanded above 0.001 were also detected in blood.

Using RNA transcripts as the source, TCR beta CDR3 regions were amplified. During a first-round RT-PCR of the TCR CDR3, the HTBI primer set was used. TCRdb re-derived calls from the multiplex PCR reads in MiXCR, one entry per CDR3 protein. Of approximately 370,000 distinct CDR3 sequences in the sample, about a sixth were seen once. V lost 4 bases, J lost 2 bases, and 11 bases lay in between. The CDR3 loop spans 14 amino acids. The germline V gene has CDR1 PRHDT and CDR2 FYEKMQ (reference sequence). A note on this clonotype: Its target is unknown. This may be a read error: a much more frequent sequence differs by one nucleotide.

The clonotype originates from a woman aged 25 to 45 with Graves' hyperthyroidism that later progressed to Graves' ophthalmopathy. The chain combines TRBV13 with TRBJ2-5; D not resolved. What was sequenced was blood. The CDR3 sequence: CASSSGPEQETQYF. In DNA form, the CDR3 reads TGTGCCAGCAGCTCTGGACCGGAGCAAGAGACCCAGTACTTC.